These 20 T cell receptor beta chains originate from one sample sequenced in a study of blood T cell repertoires in COVID-19 (dated by TCRdb to 2018 to 2021). The library was generated by the immunoSEQ multiplex PCR assay. Sourced from immuneACCESS, this table was stored by TCRdb with only in-frame sequences that have V and J called. A share of the clones is absent; for the studies checked, an unresolved V gene accounts for under half, and the remainder has no known explanation. The sample table holds some 140,000 clones, of which more than 65% were seen once. The ten biggest clones cover around 13% of the sample. The sequencing input was peripheral blood. These receptors came from an elderly man with acute or convalescent COVID-19.

V usage is TRBV5-4 and J usage is TRBJ2-7, with D possibly matching TRBD1 (5 bases). Trimming cost V 4 bases and J 7 bases, with 18 bases left between them. Germline-derived CDR1 and CDR2 are SGHNT and YYREEE (reference sequence). This CDR3 region has 14 residues. The CDR3 region has the DNA TGTGCCAGCAGCAGTGAGGTAGGGGCGGAGGAGCAGTACTTC. It specifies CASSSEVGAEEQYF.

V is TRBV12-3 or TRBV12-4 and J is TRBJ2-5; 9 nucleotides agree with TRBD1. The CDR3 sequence is 12 residues long. Unmatched junction bases numbered 4, after V lost 9 bases and J lost 5 bases. DNA of the CDR3: TGTGCCAGTACAGGGGGCTGGGAGACCCAGTACTTC. It codes for CASTGGWETQYF.

This clone showed up just once. Here the CDR3 reads CASSPPREHSATGELFF. The CDR3 bases are TGTGCCAGCAGCCCTCCTCGGGAACACTCCGCCACCGGGGAGCTGTTTTTT. The genes are TRBV7-6 and TRBJ2-2, with a weak D call TRBD2 (5 bases). Germline CDR1 and CDR2: SGHVS and FNYEAQ. The CDR3 runs 17 residues. V was shortened by 5 bases and J by 4 bases, with 20 bases between the two germline ends.

The gene calls are TRBV18 and TRBJ1-1, with unresolved D. Germline V gives CDR1 KGHSH, CDR2 LQKENI. The CDR3 consists of 13 residues. V shed 4 bases and J shed 3 bases, with 9 bases lying between them. The CDR3 sequence: CASSLKRDTEAFF. The CDR3 nucleotides are TGTGCCAGCTCACTCAAGCGGGACACTGAAGCTTTCTTT.

The chain joins TRBV2 to TRBJ2-4; D possibly corresponds to TRBD2 (6 bases). CDR3 length: 13 amino acids. V shed 2 bases and J shed 15 bases, with 17 bases lying between them. Germline values: CDR1 SNHLY, CDR2 FYNNEI. DNA for the CDR3: TGTGCCAGCAGTGAATTATTGTCGGGGGTAGGGTACTTC. Translating gives CASSELLSGVGYF.

The rearrangement links TRBV5-4 to TRBJ1-2; D possibly corresponds to TRBD1 (6 bases). Trimming took off 1 base at V and 2 bases at J, with 9 bases between the two ends. The CDR3 spans 14 residues. Germline V gene sequence: CDR1 SGHNT, CDR2 YYREEE (reference sequence). The CDR3 nucleotides read TGTGCCAGCAGCTTGAGGGGGTCGAACTATGGCTACACCTTC. Residues: CASSLRGSNYGYTF.

The genes are TRBV15 and TRBJ1-1; the D gene is possibly TRBD1 (5 bases). The V end lost 1 base, the J end lost 3 bases, and 6 bases lay between the germline ends. This CDR3 has 13 residues. Germline V gene data show CDR1 as LNHNV and CDR2 as YYDKDF (reference sequence). Here the CDR3 DNA reads TGTGCCACCAGCAGAGGCAGGGACACTGAAGCTTTCTTT. Translating it yields CATSRGRDTEAFF.

This clone was found once. V is TRBV4-3 and J is TRBJ2-7, with a possible D match to TRBD2 (6 bases). CDR3 length: 15 amino acids. With 0 bases removed from V and 2 bases from J, the gap between germline ends came to 11 bases. Germline V gives CDR1 LGHNA, CDR2 YSLEER. CDR3: CASSQDVGTAYEQYF. CDR3 bases: TGCGCCAGCAGCCAAGATGTCGGGACTGCCTACGAGCAGTACTTC.

The rearrangement uses TRBV7-8 and TRBJ2-3; TRBD2 matches at 12 bases. The CDR3 length is 15 residues. Germline V gene lookup returns CDR1 SGHVS and CDR2 FQNEAQ. Trimming cost V 6 bases and J 3 bases; bases outside gene matches: 4. The CDR3 nucleotides read TGTGCCAGCAGTCCACTAGCGGGGGGAACAGATACGCAGTATTTT. This sequence encodes CASSPLAGGTDTQYF. The full variable domain, in which reference TRBV7-8 and TRBJ2-3 provide the parts outside the CDR3, is GAGVSQSPRYKVAKRGQDVALRCDPISGHVSLFWYQQALGQGPEFLTYFQNEAQLDKSGLPSDRFFAERPEGSVSTLKIQRTQQEDSAVYLCASSPLAGGTDTQYFGPGTRLTVL.

Only a few counts were recorded for this clone. This chain joins TRBV19 and TRBJ1-1; 8 nucleotides line up with TRBD1. CDR3 length: 15 amino acids. V dropped 5 bases and J dropped 4; count of bases not matched to a gene: 9. Germline V lookup: CDR1 LNHDA, CDR2 SQIVND (reference sequence). DNA for the CDR3: TGTGCCAGTAGTCCACGGACAGGGACCTTCACTGAAGCTTTCTTT. Its protein is CASSPRTGTFTEAFF. Combining the CDR3 with reference TRBV19 and TRBJ1-1 gives the whole variable domain DGGITQSPKYLFRKEGQNVTLSCEQNLNHDAMYWYRQDPGQGLRLIYYSQIVNDFQKGDIAEGYSVSREKKESFPLTVTSAQKNPTAFYLCASSPRTGTFTEAFFGQGTRLTVV.

The genes are TRBV21-1 and TRBJ2-5; the table calls TRBD1, which could not be checked here. TRBV21-1 is an annotated pseudogene. This CDR3 comprises 19 residues. This CDR3 is CASSIRAKTAFSYQETQYF. The CDR3 DNA is TGTGCCAGCAGCATAAGAGCCAAGACAGCTTTCTCGTACCAAGAGACCCAGTACTTC.

This clone showed up just a few times. V gene TRBV11-3 combines with J gene TRBJ2-7; a weak D match, TRBD2 (6 bases). Trimming pared 0 bases from V and 1 base from J, leaving 7 bases between. The length of the CDR3 is 14 residues. CDR1 and CDR2 from the germline V gene are SGHNT and YENEEA. CDR3 DNA: TGTGCCAGCAGCTTAGATAGCGGTTCCTACGAGCAGTACTTC. The encoded protein is CASSLDSGSYEQYF.

This clone was found many times. In nucleotides, the CDR3 is TGTGCTTCTGAGGGGGAGATGAACACTGAAGCTTTCTTT. As protein: CASEGEMNTEAFF. This chain uses TRBV11-2 with TRBJ1-1; D is possibly TRBD1 (6 bases). CDR3 length equals 13 residues. Germline lookup yields CDR1 SGHAT and CDR2 FQNNGV.

The chain joins TRBV30 to TRBJ1-5; 11 bases agree with TRBD1. CDR1 and CDR2 (germline): GTSNPN, SVGIG (reference sequence). Unmatched junction bases numbered 16, after V lost 4 bases and J lost 5 bases. This CDR3 contains 18 residues. CDR3 nucleotides: TGTGCCTGGATACTAACCGGGACAGGGGGAATTATGGATCAGCCCCAGCATTTT. This sequence encodes CAWILTGTGGIMDQPQHF.

In regard to this clone: This same CDR3 is encoded by further DNA sequences in the sample. The J gene is TRBJ1-5, the V gene TRBV18, with 10 bases that match TRBD1. The ends lost 3 bases at V and 5 bases at J; junction bases unmatched: 1. Germline CDR1 reads KGHSH; CDR2 reads LQKENI. The CDR3 loop spans 14 amino acids. The CDR3 DNA follows: TGTGCCAGCTCACCGGGGACAGGGGATCAGCCCCAGCATTTT. It specifies CASSPGTGDQPQHF.

V and J are TRBV19 and TRBJ1-6; the match to TRBD1 covers 7 bases. This CDR3 comprises 14 residues. Germline CDR1 reads LNHDA; CDR2 reads SQIVND (reference sequence). J lost 6 bases, V lost 6 bases, and 5 bases had no gene match. CDR3: CASRKTGANSPLHF. For the CDR3, the DNA is TGTGCCAGTAGAAAAACAGGGGCTAATTCACCCCTCCACTTT.

The chain combines TRBV7-6 with TRBJ2-7; D perhaps matches TRBD1 (5 bases). The CDR3 length is 14 residues. With 2 bases removed from V and 2 bases from J, the gap between germline ends came to 10 bases. CDR1 is SGHVS, CDR2 FNYEAQ, per germline. The CDR3 region is CASSLQQGPYEQYF. CDR3 nucleotide sequence: TGTGCCAGCAGCTTACAGCAGGGTCCCTACGAGCAGTACTTC.

This clone was seen only once. The CDR3 DNA reads TGTGCCAGCAGCTTGGGGGGAGTTGCCGAGCAGTACTTC. Encoded protein: CASSLGGVAEQYF. This chain links TRBV5-6 with TRBJ2-7; weak D call: TRBD2 (5 bases). In germline, CDR1 is SGHDT, CDR2 YYEEEE. The V end was cut by 0 bases, the J end by 6 bases, with 10 bases between. This CDR3 comprises 13 residues.

The table lists this clone with a few counts. CDR3 sequence: CATGGAFNTGELFF. In DNA, the CDR3 is TGTGCCACCGGGGGGGCATTCAACACCGGGGAGCTGTTTTTT. This chain links TRBV24-1 with TRBJ2-2, with D tentatively TRBD2 (7 bases). The CDR3 totals 14 residues. CDR1 and CDR2 from the germline V gene are KGHDR and SFDVKD. V was shortened by 9 bases and J by 2 bases, with 12 bases between the two germline ends.

V usage is TRBV7-2 and J usage is TRBJ2-3; D gene unclear. This CDR3 comprises 12 residues. Trimming stripped 2 bases from V and 6 bases from J, with 6 bases between. The germline CDR1 and CDR2 sequences are SGHTA and FQGNSA. CDR3 in amino acids: CASSLSPDTQYF. The DNA of the CDR3 is TGTGCCAGCAGCTTATCCCCGGATACGCAGTATTTT.